This is a list of T cell receptor beta chains from one sample in a study of T-cell memory formation after mild COVID-19. TCRdb processed the 5' RACE reads anew with MiXCR; each CDR3 protein has one entry. The top ten clones hold about a fifth of a sample with about 290,000 distinct CDR3 sequences, more than 15% of them seen once. Sequencing was done on a sample of PBMCs or a T cell subset sorted from them (not recorded which). All receptors derive from a young man who had mild COVID-19 (a few samples of this study predate the infection). Cell type and time point are not known. CDR3s include the opening cysteine and the closing phenylalanine or tryptophan. A D gene is named only where the DNA matches it firmly. Clone size is given for some rows only: seen once, a few or many times, or a class if the clone is expanded.

v_gene: TRBV5-1
len: 16
d_gene: TRBD2
j_gene: TRBJ2-5
abundance: NA
CDR3aa: CASSVGTSELQETQYF
CDR3nt: TGCGCCAGCAGCGTCGGGACTAGCGAGCTCCAAGAGACCCAGTACTTC

v_gene: TRBV20-1
len: 11
d_gene: NA
j_gene: TRBJ1-1
abundance: few
CDR3aa: CSGRQRTEAFF
CDR3nt: TGCAGTGGCCGACAGCGCACTGAAGCTTTCTTT

v_gene: TRBV12-3/TRBV12-4
len: 13
d_gene: NA
j_gene: TRBJ1-6
abundance: few
CDR3aa: CASMNWGNSPLHF
CDR3nt: TGTGCCAGCATGAACTGGGGCAATTCACCCCTCCACTTT

v_gene: TRBV12-3/TRBV12-4
len: 15
d_gene: TRBD1
j_gene: TRBJ1-3
abundance: few
CDR3aa: CASLTTGSSGNTIYF
CDR3nt: TGTGCCAGCCTCACGACAGGGAGCTCTGGAAACACCATATATTTT

v_gene: TRBV11-2
len: 15
d_gene: NA
j_gene: TRBJ2-1
abundance: few
CDR3aa: CASSRTAVSYNEQFF
CDR3nt: TGTGCCAGCAGTCGGACAGCAGTCTCCTACAATGAGCAGTTCTTC

v_gene: TRBV6-2/TRBV6-3
len: 15
d_gene: NA
j_gene: TRBJ1-5
abundance: few
CDR3aa: CASSSLTGSYQPQHF
CDR3nt: TGTGCCAGCAGTTCTTTGACAGGCTCCTATCAGCCCCAGCATTTT

v_gene: TRBV20-1
len: 12
d_gene: TRBD1
j_gene: TRBJ2-5
abundance: few
CDR3aa: CSARQGQETQYF
CDR3nt: TGCAGTGCCCGACAGGGGCAAGAGACCCAGTACTTC

v_gene: TRBV5-5
len: 14
d_gene: NA
j_gene: TRBJ2-3
abundance: NA
CDR3aa: CASSSRDWPDTQYF
CDR3nt: TGTGCCAGCAGCTCGAGGGACTGGCCAGATACGCAGTATTTT

v_gene: TRBV20-1
len: 11
d_gene: NA
j_gene: TRBJ1-1
abundance: few
CDR3aa: CSARGGFEAFF
CDR3nt: TGCAGTGCTAGAGGAGGCTTCGAAGCTTTCTTT

v_gene: TRBV7-9
len: 14
d_gene: NA
j_gene: TRBJ1-1
abundance: many
CDR3aa: CASSLTDKNTEAFF
CDR3nt: TGTGCCAGCAGCTTAACAGACAAGAACACTGAAGCTTTCTTT

v_gene: TRBV4-1
len: 13
d_gene: NA
j_gene: TRBJ2-3
abundance: NA
CDR3aa: CASSPAVGDTQYF
CDR3nt: TGCGCCAGCAGCCCGGCAGTGGGGGATACGCAGTATTTT

v_gene: TRBV29-1
len: 13
d_gene: NA
j_gene: TRBJ2-5
abundance: few
CDR3aa: CSVGGDVLKTQYF
CDR3nt: TGCAGCGTCGGAGGGGACGTTTTAAAGACCCAGTACTTC

v_gene: TRBV7-2
len: 15
d_gene: NA
j_gene: TRBJ1-1
abundance: many
CDR3aa: CASSILPGSNTEAFF
CDR3nt: TGTGCCAGCAGCATCCTGCCGGGATCCAACACTGAAGCTTTCTTT

v_gene: TRBV12-3/TRBV12-4
len: 14
d_gene: TRBD1
j_gene: TRBJ2-1
abundance: few
CDR3aa: CASRGTGGKYEQFF
CDR3nt: TGTGCCAGCAGGGGGACAGGGGGAAAGTATGAGCAGTTCTTC

v_gene: TRBV9
len: 17
d_gene: NA
j_gene: TRBJ2-2
abundance: few
CDR3aa: CASSVRHSAVFAGELFF
CDR3nt: TGTGCCAGCAGCGTAAGGCACAGCGCAGTATTCGCCGGGGAGCTGTTTTTT

v_gene: TRBV12-5
len: 15
d_gene: NA
j_gene: TRBJ2-3
abundance: many
CDR3aa: CASGSRRGGTDTQYF
CDR3nt: TGTGCTAGTGGTAGCCGTCGCGGTGGAACAGATACGCAGTATTTT

v_gene: TRBV5-5
len: 13
d_gene: NA
j_gene: TRBJ1-5
abundance: NA
CDR3aa: CASSLAMGTPQHF
CDR3nt: TGTGCCAGCAGCTTGGCCATGGGGACGCCCCAGCATTTT

v_gene: TRBV3-1
len: 14
d_gene: NA
j_gene: TRBJ2-2
abundance: many
CDR3aa: CASSQGGNTGELFF
CDR3nt: TGTGCCAGCAGCCAAGGAGGAAACACCGGGGAGCTGTTTTTT

v_gene: TRBV3-1
len: 15
d_gene: NA
j_gene: TRBJ2-7
abundance: NA
CDR3aa: CASSPVWRRSYEQYF
CDR3nt: TGTGCCAGCAGCCCTGTTTGGCGGCGCTCCTACGAGCAGTACTTC

v_gene: TRBV2
len: 15
d_gene: NA
j_gene: TRBJ1-4
abundance: NA
CDR3aa: CASSEGSATNEKLFF
CDR3nt: TGTGCCAGCAGTGAAGGTTCTGCAACTAATGAAAAACTGTTTTTT

v_gene: TRBV10-2
len: 11
d_gene: NA
j_gene: TRBJ2-4
abundance: NA
CDR3aa: CASSEGNIQYF
CDR3nt: TGCGCCAGCAGTGAAGGAAACATTCAGTACTTC

v_gene: TRBV6-2/TRBV6-3
len: 14
d_gene: NA
j_gene: TRBJ2-3
abundance: NA
CDR3aa: CASSWQLATDTQYF
CDR3nt: TGTGCCAGCAGTTGGCAACTAGCTACAGATACGCAGTATTTT

v_gene: TRBV29-1
len: 15
d_gene: NA
j_gene: TRBJ1-1
abundance: NA
CDR3aa: CSVEGTEDLNTEAFF
CDR3nt: TGCAGCGTTGAAGGGACAGAAGACTTGAACACTGAAGCTTTCTTT

v_gene: TRBV24-1
len: 16
d_gene: NA
j_gene: TRBJ2-2
abundance: NA
CDR3aa: CATSDLGKTNTGELFF
CDR3nt: TGTGCCACCAGTGATTTAGGCAAGACGAACACCGGGGAGCTGTTTTTT

v_gene: TRBV20-1
len: 13
d_gene: NA
j_gene: TRBJ2-1
abundance: few
CDR3aa: CSARMGAYNEQFF
CDR3nt: TGCAGTGCTAGAATGGGGGCTTACAATGAGCAGTTCTTC

v_gene: TRBV24-1
len: 13
d_gene: NA
j_gene: TRBJ2-3
abundance: many
CDR3aa: CATSDLVTDTQYF
CDR3nt: TGTGCCACCAGTGATTTGGTTACAGATACGCAGTATTTT

v_gene: TRBV7-2
len: 13
d_gene: NA
j_gene: TRBJ2-5
abundance: few
CDR3aa: CASSLGHRETQYF
CDR3nt: TGTGCCAGCAGCTTAGGTCACAGAGAGACCCAGTACTTC

v_gene: TRBV27
len: 14
d_gene: TRBD1
j_gene: TRBJ2-3
abundance: NA
CDR3aa: CASSLTGNADTQYF
CDR3nt: TGTGCCAGCAGTCTGACAGGGAACGCAGATACGCAGTATTTT

v_gene: TRBV15
len: 16
d_gene: TRBD2
j_gene: TRBJ2-2
abundance: NA
CDR3aa: CATSSLAGGHTGELFF
CDR3nt: TGTGCCACCAGCAGCTTAGCGGGGGGTCACACCGGGGAGCTGTTTTTT

v_gene: TRBV19
len: 15
d_gene: TRBD2
j_gene: TRBJ2-4
abundance: few
CDR3aa: CASSGLAVAKNIQYF
CDR3nt: TGTGCCAGTAGCGGACTAGCAGTAGCCAAAAACATTCAGTACTTC

v_gene: TRBV5-1
len: 16
d_gene: TRBD1
j_gene: TRBJ2-2
abundance: NA
CDR3aa: CASSLGPDRAGGELFF
CDR3nt: TGCGCCAGCAGCTTGGGACCGGACAGGGCGGGCGGGGAGCTGTTTTTT

v_gene: TRBV7-2
len: 14
d_gene: NA
j_gene: TRBJ1-2
abundance: NA
CDR3aa: CASSFGVSRGGYTF
CDR3nt: TGTGCCAGCAGCTTCGGAGTGTCCCGGGGGGGCTACACCTTC

v_gene: TRBV7-9
len: 13
d_gene: NA
j_gene: TRBJ2-3
abundance: few
CDR3aa: CASSPRSGQAVYF
CDR3nt: TGTGCCAGCAGCCCCAGGTCGGGACAAGCTGTGTATTTT

v_gene: TRBV7-8
len: 14
d_gene: NA
j_gene: TRBJ1-5
abundance: NA
CDR3aa: CASSTRDLYQPQHF
CDR3nt: TGTGCCAGCAGCACCAGGGATCTCTATCAGCCCCAGCATTTT

v_gene: TRBV4-3
len: 17
d_gene: TRBD1
j_gene: TRBJ2-7
abundance: few
CDR3aa: CASSQDPARQGDYEQYF
CDR3nt: TGCGCCAGCAGCCAAGACCCGGCGCGTCAGGGGGACTACGAGCAGTACTTC

v_gene: TRBV7-2
len: 15
d_gene: TRBD2
j_gene: TRBJ2-1
abundance: few
CDR3aa: CASSSGLAAYNEQFF
CDR3nt: TGTGCCAGCAGCTCTGGACTAGCGGCCTACAATGAGCAGTTCTTC

v_gene: TRBV7-3
len: 14
d_gene: NA
j_gene: TRBJ2-5
abundance: NA
CDR3aa: CASSSREVQETQYF
CDR3nt: TGTGCCAGCAGCTCCAGGGAAGTCCAAGAGACCCAGTACTTC

v_gene: TRBV10-3
len: 13
d_gene: TRBD1
j_gene: TRBJ2-1
abundance: NA
CDR3aa: CAVRQGSYNEQFF
CDR3nt: TGTGCCGTCAGACAGGGGTCCTACAATGAGCAGTTCTTC

v_gene: TRBV6-1
len: 17
d_gene: NA
j_gene: TRBJ2-3
abundance: many
CDR3aa: CASSSRQGKVDTDTQYF
CDR3nt: TGTGCCAGCAGCTCTCGGCAGGGAAAAGTGGACACAGATACGCAGTATTTT

v_gene: TRBV30
len: 12
d_gene: NA
j_gene: TRBJ2-3
abundance: NA
CDR3aa: CAWSVGKDTQYF
CDR3nt: TGTGCCTGGAGCGTGGGGAAAGATACGCAGTATTTT

v_gene: TRBV12-3/TRBV12-4
len: 14
d_gene: TRBD1
j_gene: TRBJ2-2
abundance: few
CDR3aa: CASSPTGNAGELFF
CDR3nt: TGTGCCAGCAGTCCGACAGGGAACGCCGGGGAGCTGTTTTTT

v_gene: TRBV7-3
len: 12
d_gene: NA
j_gene: TRBJ2-1
abundance: many
CDR3aa: CASSLRGGEQFF
CDR3nt: TGTGCCAGCAGCTTAAGGGGTGGTGAGCAGTTCTTC

v_gene: TRBV7-9
len: 16
d_gene: TRBD2
j_gene: TRBJ2-3
abundance: NA
CDR3aa: CASSPQLAGGTDTQYF
CDR3nt: TGTGCCAGCAGCCCCCAACTAGCGGGGGGGACAGATACGCAGTATTTT